These 17 T cell receptor beta chains were all obtained from the same sample, sequenced in a study of OX40 agonist ivuxolimab in advanced cancers. Only in-frame clones appear in the TCRdb table, and some are missing; sequencing was by immunoSEQ multiplex PCR. The table lists tens of thousands of clones, around 84% of them singletons. The source material was CD4+ or CD8+ T cells sorted from blood, sampled in a trial of the OX40 agonist ivuxolimab. The source is an adult with an advanced solid tumor such as melanoma, head and neck, liver or kidney cancer.

This clone has more than one count but fewer than ten. The chain couples TRBV30 to TRBJ1-5; possible D gene TRBD1, 6 bases. Trimming cost V 0 bases and J 6 bases, with 9 bases left between them. The CDR3 is 13 amino acids. The germline CDR1 and CDR2 sequences are GTSNPN and SVGIG (reference sequence). CDR3 protein: CAWSVQGAQPQHF. The CDR3 DNA reads as TGTGCCTGGAGTGTACAGGGTGCTCAGCCCCAGCATTTT.

The rearrangement uses TRBV10-3 and TRBJ2-4; 10 bases map to TRBD2. Germline assignment: CDR1 ENHRY and CDR2 SYGVKD. The CDR3 is 17 residues long. J was trimmed by 6 bases and V by 0 bases; bases with no gene match: 8. DNA of the CDR3: TGTGCCATCAGTGAGTCGACGTCTAGCGGGGGAGGAAACATTCAGTACTTC. Its protein product is CAISESTSSGGGNIQYF.

The chain combines TRBV19 with TRBJ2-6; no definite D call. This CDR3 region has 14 residues. The V gene lost 4 bases and the J gene lost 0 bases, with 4 bases spanning the gap. Germline CDR1 is LNHDA and CDR2 is SQIVND (reference sequence). Here the CDR3 reads CASSKYSGANVLTF. The CDR3 DNA is TGTGCCAGTAGTAAGTACTCTGGGGCCAACGTCCTGACTTTC.

This clone was recorded once. This chain joins TRBV29-1 and TRBJ1-1; 9 bases fit TRBD1. V shed 5 bases and J 1 base; nucleotides not matched to a gene: 2. The length of the CDR3 is 13 residues. Germline-derived CDR1 and CDR2 are SQVTM and ANQGSEA. In nucleotides, the CDR3 is TGCAGCGTTACGACAGGGGGGAACACTGAAGCTTTCTTT. It specifies CSVTTGGNTEAFF.

V is TRBV7-2 and J is TRBJ2-3; D is possibly TRBD1 (5 bases). CDR1 SGHTA and CDR2 FQGNSA come from the germline V gene. Trimming took 0 bases from V and 2 from J, leaving 12 bases between them. The CDR3 loop spans 16 amino acids. DNA of the CDR3: TGTGCCAGCAGCTTAGCGGGCCAGGGCGCCACAGATACGCAGTATTTT. It is translated as CASSLAGQGATDTQYF.

V usage is TRBV19 and J usage is TRBJ2-7, with TRBD1 matching 8 bases. Germline V gene lookup returns CDR1 LNHDA and CDR2 SQIVND (reference sequence). CDR3 length: 14 residues. V shed 5 bases, J shed 0 bases, and the junction held 3 bases outside the gene matches. CDR3 DNA: TGTGCCAGTAGTCCCACAGGGGGCTCCTACGAGCAGTACTTC. It yields the protein CASSPTGGSYEQYF. Complete variable domain (other parts from reference TRBV19 and TRBJ2-7): DGGITQSPKYLFRKEGQNVTLSCEQNLNHDAMYWYRQDPGQGLRLIYYSQIVNDFQKGDIAEGYSVSREKKESFPLTVTSAQKNPTAFYLCASSPTGGSYEQYFGPGTRLTVT.

In DNA form, the CDR3 reads TGTGCCAGCCCCGGTGGGGGCGGCGAGCAGTACTTC. This sequence encodes CASPGGGGEQYF. The chain recombines TRBV27 with TRBJ2-7, with a tentative D call TRBD1 (6 bases). V was trimmed by 8 bases and J by 6 bases, leaving 14 bases between them. The CDR3 loop spans 12 amino acids. Germline values: CDR1 MNHEY, CDR2 SMNVEV (reference sequence).

In its sample, this clone was seen a few times. The V call is TRBV29-1, the J call TRBJ2-2; TRBD2 matches at 10 bases. J lost 1 base, V lost 4 bases, and 3 bases had no gene match. CDR3 length equals 15 residues. Germline CDR1 reads SQVTM; CDR2 reads ANQGSEA. The CDR3 region has the DNA TGCAGCGTTGGAGGACTAGCGGTGAACACCGGGGAGCTGTTTTTT. Translation: CSVGGLAVNTGELFF.

The chain employs TRBV19 and TRBJ1-5, with a weak D call TRBD1 (6 bases). The CDR3 has 15 amino acids. Trimming removed 7 bases at V and 7 bases at J, with 20 bases between. Germline V gene lookup returns CDR1 LNHDA and CDR2 SQIVND (reference sequence). The CDR3 DNA reads as TGTGCCAGTACCTCAAGGGAGGGGGGCGGACAGCCCCAGCATTTT. This codes for CASTSREGGGQPQHF.

V and J are TRBV5-5 and TRBJ2-3; D is unresolved. The CDR3 has 15 amino acids. CDR1 SGHKS and CDR2 YYEKEE come from the germline V gene (reference sequence). V was pared by 0 bases and J by 1 base, with 9 bases between. CDR3 in amino acids: CASSLEPVGTDTQYF. DNA for the CDR3: TGTGCCAGCAGCTTGGAGCCCGTGGGCACAGATACGCAGTATTTT.

The chain couples TRBV6-5 to TRBJ2-5, with a possible D match to TRBD1 (6 bases). CDR3 length equals 14 residues. Trimming pared 4 bases from V and 12 bases from J, leaving 21 bases between. Germline V lookup: CDR1 MNHEY, CDR2 SVGAGI. Here the CDR3 DNA reads TGTGCCAGCAGTTTGCGCCCACTACAGGGCAGCAAGTACTTC. Translated, it gives CASSLRPLQGSKYF.

The CDR3 sequence is CASTPRRGVGYTF. CDR3 sequence (DNA): TGTGCCAGCACCCCCCGGCGGGGGGTTGGCTACACCTTC. This chain links TRBV5-4 with TRBJ1-2, with D perhaps TRBD1 (5 bases). The CDR3 length is 13 residues. Germline CDR1 reads SGHNT; CDR2 reads YYREEE (reference sequence). V was shortened by 6 bases and J by 7 bases, with 16 bases between the two germline ends.

V and J are TRBV11-3 and TRBJ2-1, with TRBD2 matching over 9 bases. This CDR3 spans 16 amino acids. The V segment lost 1 base and the J segment 5 bases; nucleotides outside the gene matches: 6. The germline gives CDR1 SGHNT, CDR2 YENEEA. In nucleotides, the CDR3 is TGTGCCAGCAGCTTAGGGGGTAGCGGGGGACACAATGAGCAGTTCTTC. Translating gives CASSLGGSGGHNEQFF.

V and J are TRBV10-3 and TRBJ2-3; TRBD2 matches at 13 bases. The CDR3 runs 16 residues. Germline-derived CDR1 and CDR2 are ENHRY and SYGVKD. The V gene end was trimmed by 6 bases and the J gene end by 4 bases; junction bases not matched to a gene: 7. The CDR3 is CAIRPGTSGVADTQYF. CDR3 DNA: TGTGCCATCAGACCAGGGACTAGCGGGGTGGCAGATACGCAGTATTTT.

This chain joins TRBV7-9 and TRBJ1-5; 8 positions match TRBD1. Germline-derived CDR1 and CDR2 are SEHNR and FQNEAQ (reference sequence). J gave up 1 base and V 4 bases, and 0 bases lay outside the gene matches. CDR3 length: 14 amino acids. The chain's CDR3 is CASSWTGSNQPQHF. In nucleotides, the CDR3 is TGTGCCAGCAGCTGGACAGGGAGCAATCAGCCCCAGCATTTT.

The chain links TRBV7-8 to TRBJ1-2; 7 bases fit TRBD1. Unmatched junction bases numbered 10, after V lost 5 bases and J lost 4 bases. This CDR3 is built from 15 residues. Germline loops: CDR1 SGHVS, CDR2 FQNEAQ. CDR3 sequence reads: CASSPDRQGLYGYTF. DNA for the CDR3: TGTGCCAGCAGCCCCGATCGACAGGGCCTCTATGGCTACACCTTC.

This clone was recorded once. The chain recombines TRBV2 with TRBJ2-2; perhaps TRBD2 as D (5 bases). The V end was cut by 7 bases, the J end by 4 bases, with 13 bases between. Germline V lookup: CDR1 SNHLY, CDR2 FYNNEI. CDR3 size: 14 residues. Here the CDR3 DNA reads TGTGCCAGCAACCCACTAGAAACCACCGGGGAGCTGTTTTTT. Protein product: CASNPLETTGELFF.